Described below is a single TCR beta chain sequence and its context. The data derive from a study of blood T cell repertoires in COVID-19. Study summary: Researchers got acute and convalescent COVID-19 samples from the United States, Italy and Spain. PBMCs, B-cell-depleted T cells, or T cells provided the cDNA or gDNA that made up the material.

In the original processing: From reference gene primer amplification, estimates of nucleated cell counts were derived. Assay: immunoSEQ multiplex PCR; the TCRdb copy retains only in-frame clones and omits some. V, J and clone size are those of that table, while D and trimming were read from the DNA. The sample includes approximately 60,000 clones, 70% to 80% seen only once; the top ten take 18%. The material sequenced was peripheral blood. This receptor was identified in a man between 60 and 75 years old with acute or convalescent COVID-19.

The CDR3 here is CASSPPGLGSYEQYF. CDR3 coding DNA: TGTGCCAGCTCACCACCGGGACTGGGGTCCTACGAGCAGTACTTC. The chain links TRBV18 to TRBJ2-7, with D perhaps matching TRBD2 (6 bases). V lost 0 bases and J 1 base, leaving 10 bases between the germline ends. CDR1 and CDR2 (germline): KGHSH, LQKENI. This CDR3 is built from 15 residues.